This TCR beta chain was sequenced for a study of T-cell memory formation after mild COVID-19. In TCRdb, the 5' RACE reads were re-called with MiXCR into one record per CDR3 protein. Among just over 350,000 distinct CDR3 sequences listed, approximately 15% were seen once. Trimming stripped 0 bases from V and 10 bases from J, with 16 bases between. CDR1 and CDR2 from the germline V gene are MGHRA and YSYEKL. This CDR3 spans 15 amino acids. The sample comprised PBMCs or a T cell subset sorted from them (not recorded which). This receptor was identified in a man aged 18 to 30 who had mild COVID-19 (a few samples of this study predate the infection). Cell type and time point are not known. The V call is TRBV4-1, the J call TRBJ2-1; no clear D gene. The chain's CDR3 is CASSQDWVAALEQFF. As DNA, the CDR3 is TGCGCCAGCAGCCAAGACTGGGTTGCGGCCCTCGAGCAGTTCTTC.